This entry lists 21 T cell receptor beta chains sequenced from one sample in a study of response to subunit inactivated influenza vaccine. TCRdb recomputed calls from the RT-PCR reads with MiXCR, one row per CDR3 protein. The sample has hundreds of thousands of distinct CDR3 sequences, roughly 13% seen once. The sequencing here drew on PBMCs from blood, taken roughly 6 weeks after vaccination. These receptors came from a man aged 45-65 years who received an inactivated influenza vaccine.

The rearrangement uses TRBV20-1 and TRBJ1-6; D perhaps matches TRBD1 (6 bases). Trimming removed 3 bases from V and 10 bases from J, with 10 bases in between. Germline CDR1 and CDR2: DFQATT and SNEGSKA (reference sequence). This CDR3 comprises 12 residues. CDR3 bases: TGCAGTGCTAGCAACAGGGACTCACCCCTCCACTTT. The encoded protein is CSASNRDSPLHF.

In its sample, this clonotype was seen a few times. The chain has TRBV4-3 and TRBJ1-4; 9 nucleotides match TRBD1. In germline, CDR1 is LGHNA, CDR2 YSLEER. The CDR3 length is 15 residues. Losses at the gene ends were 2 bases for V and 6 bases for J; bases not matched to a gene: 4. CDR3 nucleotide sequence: TGCGCCAGCAGCCAAACACAGGGGGCATATGAAAAACTGTTTTTT. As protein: CASSQTQGAYEKLFF.

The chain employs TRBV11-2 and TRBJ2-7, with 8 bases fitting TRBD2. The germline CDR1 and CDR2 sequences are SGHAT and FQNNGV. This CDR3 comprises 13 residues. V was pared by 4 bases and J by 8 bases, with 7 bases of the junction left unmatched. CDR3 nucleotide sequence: TGTGCCAGCAGCTCGACTAGCGCATCTAAGCAGTACTTC. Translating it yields CASSSTSASKQYF.

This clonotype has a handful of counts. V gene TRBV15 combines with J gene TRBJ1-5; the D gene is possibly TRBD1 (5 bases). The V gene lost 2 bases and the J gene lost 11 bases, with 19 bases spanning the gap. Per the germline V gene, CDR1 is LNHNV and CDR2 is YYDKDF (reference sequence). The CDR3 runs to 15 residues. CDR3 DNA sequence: TGTGCCACCAGCAGACAGGGCCCCCGCCAGACGGCCCAGCATTTT. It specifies CATSRQGPRQTAQHF. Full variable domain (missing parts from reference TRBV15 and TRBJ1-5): DAMVIQNPRYQVTQFGKPVTLSCSQTLNHNVMYWYQQKSSQAPKLLFHYYDKDFNNEADTPDNFQSRRPNTSFCFLDIRSPGLGDTAMYLCATSRQGPRQTAQHFGDGTRLSIL.

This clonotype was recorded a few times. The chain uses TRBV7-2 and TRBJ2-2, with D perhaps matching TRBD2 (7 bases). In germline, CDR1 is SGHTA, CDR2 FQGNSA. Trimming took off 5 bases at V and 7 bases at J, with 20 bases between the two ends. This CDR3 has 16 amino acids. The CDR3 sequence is CASSTSRGALGGELFF. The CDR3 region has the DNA TGTGCCAGCAGCACTAGCCGGGGGGCCCTCGGCGGGGAGCTGTTTTTT.

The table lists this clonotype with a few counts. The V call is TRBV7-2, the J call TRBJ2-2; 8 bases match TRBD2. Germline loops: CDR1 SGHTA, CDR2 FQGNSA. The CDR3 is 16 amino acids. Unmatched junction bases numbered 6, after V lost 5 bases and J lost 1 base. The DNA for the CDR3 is TGTGCCAGCAGCAAAACTAGCGGACAGAACACCGGGGAGCTGTTTTTT. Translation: CASSKTSGQNTGELFF.

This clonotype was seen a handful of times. CDR3 bases: TGCGCCAGCAGCACCGGGGGGGCCCTCCTCTACGAGCAGTACTTC. This translates into CASSTGGALLYEQYF. The chain carries TRBV5-1 and TRBJ2-7, with 8 nucleotides matching TRBD2. Trimming cost V 4 bases and J 3 bases; bases outside gene matches: 9. Germline CDR1 SGHRS, CDR2 YFSETQ. The CDR3 is 15 amino acids.

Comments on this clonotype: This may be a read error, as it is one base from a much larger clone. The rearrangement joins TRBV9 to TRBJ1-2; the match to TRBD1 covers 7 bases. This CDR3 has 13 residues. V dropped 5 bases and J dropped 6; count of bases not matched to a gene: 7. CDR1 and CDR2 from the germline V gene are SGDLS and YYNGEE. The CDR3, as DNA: TGTGCCAGCAGTCTGACAGGGAAGGATGGCTACACCTTC. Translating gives CASSLTGKDGYTF.

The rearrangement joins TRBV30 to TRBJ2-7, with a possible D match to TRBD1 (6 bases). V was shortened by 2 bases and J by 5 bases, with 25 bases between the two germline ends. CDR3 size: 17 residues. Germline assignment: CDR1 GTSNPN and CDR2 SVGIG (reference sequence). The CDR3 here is CAWSPRMRGTTGHEQYF. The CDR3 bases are TGTGCCTGGAGTCCCCGAATGAGGGGGACAACAGGCCACGAGCAGTACTTC.

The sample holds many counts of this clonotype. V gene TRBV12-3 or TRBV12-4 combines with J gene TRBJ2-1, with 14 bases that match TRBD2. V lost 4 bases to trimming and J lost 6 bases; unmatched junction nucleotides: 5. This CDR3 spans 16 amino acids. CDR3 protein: CASSSRLAGGPNEQFF. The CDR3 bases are TGTGCCAGCAGTTCGAGACTAGCGGGGGGGCCCAATGAGCAGTTCTTC.

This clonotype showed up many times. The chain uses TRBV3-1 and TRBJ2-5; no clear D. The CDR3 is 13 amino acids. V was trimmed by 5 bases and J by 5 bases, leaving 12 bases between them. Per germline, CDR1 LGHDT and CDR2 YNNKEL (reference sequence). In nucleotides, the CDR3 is TGTGCCAGCAGCACCCGAGGACCTGAGACCCAGTACTTC. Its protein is CASSTRGPETQYF.

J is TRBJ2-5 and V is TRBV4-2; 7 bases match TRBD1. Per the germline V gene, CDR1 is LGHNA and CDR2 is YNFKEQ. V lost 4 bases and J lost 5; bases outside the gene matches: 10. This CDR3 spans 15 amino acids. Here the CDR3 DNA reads TGTGCCAGCAGCCGATCGGGACACAGGGGTGAGACCCAGTACTTC. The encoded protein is CASSRSGHRGETQYF.

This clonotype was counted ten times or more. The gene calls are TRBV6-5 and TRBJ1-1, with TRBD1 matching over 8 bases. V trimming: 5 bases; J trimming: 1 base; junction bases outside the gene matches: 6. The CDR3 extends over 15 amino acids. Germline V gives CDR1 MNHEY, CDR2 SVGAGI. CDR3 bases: TGTGCCAGCAGTCCCTCGGGACAGGAGAACACTGAAGCTTTCTTT. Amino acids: CASSPSGQENTEAFF.

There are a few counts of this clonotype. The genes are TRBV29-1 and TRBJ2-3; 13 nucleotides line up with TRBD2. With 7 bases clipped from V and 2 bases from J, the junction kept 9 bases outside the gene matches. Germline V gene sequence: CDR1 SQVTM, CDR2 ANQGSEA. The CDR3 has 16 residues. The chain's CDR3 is CSAAMTSGGTTDTQYF. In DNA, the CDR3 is TGCAGCGCCGCAATGACTAGCGGGGGGACCACAGATACGCAGTATTTT.

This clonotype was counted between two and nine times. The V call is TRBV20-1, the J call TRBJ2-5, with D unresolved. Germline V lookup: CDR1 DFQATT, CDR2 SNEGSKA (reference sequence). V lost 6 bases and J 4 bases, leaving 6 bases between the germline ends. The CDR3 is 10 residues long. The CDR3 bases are TGCAGTGCAGTCCCAGAGACCCAGTACTTC. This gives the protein CSAVPETQYF.

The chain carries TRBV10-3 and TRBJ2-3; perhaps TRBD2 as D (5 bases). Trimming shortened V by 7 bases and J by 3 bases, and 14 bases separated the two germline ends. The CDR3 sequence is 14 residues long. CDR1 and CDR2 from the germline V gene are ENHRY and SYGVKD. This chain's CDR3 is CAIKTGLGTDTQYF. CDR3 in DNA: TGTGCCATCAAGACGGGATTGGGGACAGATACGCAGTATTTT.

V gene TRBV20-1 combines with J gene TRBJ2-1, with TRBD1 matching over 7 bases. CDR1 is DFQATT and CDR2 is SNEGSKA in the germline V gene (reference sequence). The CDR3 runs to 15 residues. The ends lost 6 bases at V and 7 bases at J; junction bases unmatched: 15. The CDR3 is CSAREQGLSLNEQFF. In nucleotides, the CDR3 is TGCAGTGCACGAGAACAGGGGTTGAGTTTAAATGAGCAGTTCTTC.

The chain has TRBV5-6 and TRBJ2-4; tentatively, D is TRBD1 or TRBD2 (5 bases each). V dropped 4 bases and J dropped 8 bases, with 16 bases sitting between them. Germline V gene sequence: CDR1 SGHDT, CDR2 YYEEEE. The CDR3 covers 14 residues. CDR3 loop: CASSRIGESDIQYF. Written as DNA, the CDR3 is TGTGCCAGCAGCCGCATAGGGGAGTCGGACATTCAGTACTTC. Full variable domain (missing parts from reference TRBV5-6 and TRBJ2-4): DAGVTQSPTHLIKTRGQQVTLRCSPKSGHDTVSWYQQALGQGPQFIFQYYEEEERQRGNFPDRFSGHQFPNYSSELNVNALLLGDSALYLCASSRIGESDIQYFGAGTRLSVL.

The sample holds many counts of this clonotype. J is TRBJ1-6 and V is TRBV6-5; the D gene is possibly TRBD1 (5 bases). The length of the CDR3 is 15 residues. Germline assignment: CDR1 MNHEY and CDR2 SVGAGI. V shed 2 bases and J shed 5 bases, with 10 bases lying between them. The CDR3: CASSYGATNNSPLHF. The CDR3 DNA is TGTGCCAGCAGTTACGGGGCTACTAATAATTCACCCCTCCACTTT.

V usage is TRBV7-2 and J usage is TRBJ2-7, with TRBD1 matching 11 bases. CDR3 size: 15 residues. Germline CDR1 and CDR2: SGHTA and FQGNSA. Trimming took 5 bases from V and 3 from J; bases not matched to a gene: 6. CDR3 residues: CASSLRTGGNYEQYF. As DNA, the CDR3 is TGTGCCAGCAGCCTCCGGACAGGGGGCAACTACGAGCAGTACTTC.

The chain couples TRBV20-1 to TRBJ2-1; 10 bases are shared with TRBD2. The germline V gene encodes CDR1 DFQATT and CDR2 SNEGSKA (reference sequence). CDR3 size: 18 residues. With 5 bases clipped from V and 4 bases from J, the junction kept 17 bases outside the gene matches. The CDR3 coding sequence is TGCAGTGCTCCCGGTGGGCTAGCGGGGGCCCAATCATACAATGAGCAGTTCTTC. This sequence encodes CSAPGGLAGAQSYNEQFF.